This section outlines one TCR beta chain sequence together with its context. Germline trimming cut 3 bases from V and 7 bases from J; bases unmatched to any gene: 12. CDR3 length: 15 residues. Germline CDR1 is MNHEY and CDR2 is SVGAGI. The data were taken from a study of identical twins. Carrying unique molecular identifiers, the cDNA also gained a universal primer site through template switching. TCRdb re-derived calls from the 5' RACE reads in MiXCR, one entry per CDR3 protein. The sample carries roughly 690,000 distinct CDR3 sequences, about 20% recorded once. The sample was also reused in another study, on T cells expressing NK-cell markers. This second study notes: The TCR beta repertoires were obtained from sorted CD3+CD56+NKG2C+, CD3+CD56+NKG2C- and CD3+CD56-NKG2C+ T cells. The study sequenced eight donors, seven HCMV-seropositive and one seronegative.

This sequence joins TRBV6-5 and TRBJ2-7, with 7 bases that match TRBD1. Sequencing was carried out using PBMCs. The sequence came from a woman younger than 35 in good health. CDR3 in amino acids: CASSYLGTEGKEQYF. CDR3 sequence (DNA): TGTGCCAGCAGTTATTTGGGGACAGAGGGAAAAGAGCAGTACTTC.